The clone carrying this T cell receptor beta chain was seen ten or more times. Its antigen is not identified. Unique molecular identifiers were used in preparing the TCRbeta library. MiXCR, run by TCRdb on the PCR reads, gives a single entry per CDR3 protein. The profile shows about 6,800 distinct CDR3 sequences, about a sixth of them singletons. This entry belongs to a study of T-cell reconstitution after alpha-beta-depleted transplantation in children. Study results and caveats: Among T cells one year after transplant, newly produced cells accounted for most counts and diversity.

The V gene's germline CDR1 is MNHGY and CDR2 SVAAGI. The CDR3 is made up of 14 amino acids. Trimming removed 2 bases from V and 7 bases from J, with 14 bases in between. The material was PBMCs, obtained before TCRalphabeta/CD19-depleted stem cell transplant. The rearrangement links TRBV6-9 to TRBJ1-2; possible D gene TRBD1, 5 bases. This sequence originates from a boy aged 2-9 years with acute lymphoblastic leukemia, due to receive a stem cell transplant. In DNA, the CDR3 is TGTGCCAGCAGTTATCCCCAGGGCTCCATTGGCTACACCTTC. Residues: CASSYPQGSIGYTF.